Listed below are T cell receptor beta chains from one sample, sequenced in a study of blood T cell repertoires in COVID-19. Only in-frame clones appear in the TCRdb table, and some are missing; sequencing was by immunoSEQ multiplex PCR. The sample has hundreds of thousands of clones, about 88% seen once. Source material: PBMCs or T cells enriched from blood (not recorded which). These receptors were taken from a woman in her 40s who had recovered from COVID-19. Each CDR3 is given with its conserved first and last residue. The D gene is left open where the match is weak. The size of a clone is reported for some rows only, either as once, few or many, or as a class for expanded clones.

. | TRBJ1-5 | . | TRBV25-1 | TGTGCCAGCAGTGGATGGGGAGATCAGCCCCAGCATTTT | CASSGWGDQPQHF
TRBD1 | TRBJ2-1 | . | TRBV2 | TGTGCCAGCAGTGAACGGGGCAGGGGGCCCATCGATGAGCAGTTCTTC | CASSERGRGPIDEQFF
TRBD2 | TRBJ2-1 | . | TRBV11-2 | TGTGCCAGCCTGGGACTAGCGGGAGGTGAGCAGTTCTTC | CASLGLAGGEQFF
TRBD1 | TRBJ2-3 | . | TRBV24-1 | TGTGCCACCAGTGATCCTGGGACAGGAGTCACAGATACGCAGTATTTT | CATSDPGTGVTDTQYF
. | TRBJ2-7 | once | TRBV7-3 | TGTGCCAGCAGCGCCGGAGCGGGCCGTTCCTACGAGCAGTACTTC | CASSAGAGRSYEQYF
TRBD2 | TRBJ2-3 | . | TRBV7-9 | TGTGCCAGCAGCTTAGGACTAGCGGGACTTTCTAGCACAGATACGCAGTATTTT | CASSLGLAGLSSTDTQYF
. | TRBJ1-2 | few | TRBV7-9 | TGTGCCAGCAGCTTAGAAAGGTCAGGTCACTATGGCTACACCTTC | CASSLERSGHYGYTF
. | TRBJ1-2 | . | TRBV10-3 | TGTGCCATCAGTGGAGGGCAGCCCTATGGCTACACCTTC | CAISGGQPYGYTF
TRBD1 | TRBJ1-5 | . | TRBV19 | TGTGCCAGTAATGAGGACAGGGGGATCAATCAGCCCCAGCATTTT | CASNEDRGINQPQHF
TRBD2 | TRBJ2-5 | . | TRBV4-3 | TGCGCCAGCAGCCAAGATATCACTAGCGGGAGGGGAGAGACCCAGTACTTC | CASSQDITSGRGETQYF
. | TRBJ2-5 | . | TRBV25-1 | TGTGCCAGCAGTGAATTTATAGCACGACAGGTCCAAGAGACCCAGTACTTC | CASSEFIARQVQETQYF
TRBD2 | TRBJ2-1 | . | TRBV19 | TGTGCCAGTAGTTGGCTAGCGGACAATGAGCAGTTCTTC | CASSWLADNEQFF
TRBD2 | TRBJ2-3 | . | TRBV2 | TGTGCCAGCAGAGTAGCGGGAGAATATGATACGCAGTATTTT | CASRVAGEYDTQYF
. | TRBJ2-7 | few | TRBV5-1 | TGCGCCAGCAGATCAGCGACAGGTGCCAACTACGAGCAGTACTTC | CASRSATGANYEQYF
. | TRBJ1-1 | . | TRBV6-6 | TGTGCCATCAACCTTGGGGGGTTGGACTACACTGAAGCTTTCTTT | CAINLGGLDYTEAFF
. | TRBJ2-3 | . | TRBV9 | TGTGCCAGCAGCCCTCCGATCGAAGCCACAGATACGCAGTATTTT | CASSPPIEATDTQYF
TRBD2 | TRBJ2-3 | . | TRBV7-2 | TGTGCCAGCAGCCTTCCGACTAGCGGGACAGATACGCAGTATTTT | CASSLPTSGTDTQYF
TRBD2 | TRBJ2-3 | . | TRBV7-2 | TGTGCCAGCAGCTTAACTAGCGGGAGCACAGATACGCAGTATTTT | CASSLTSGSTDTQYF
TRBD1 | TRBJ1-3 | . | TRBV19 | TGTGCCAGTACCACAGGGGGCATTGGAAACACCATATATTTT | CASTTGGIGNTIYF
TRBD2 | TRBJ2-7 | . | TRBV5-4 | TGTGCCAGCAGCCGAGCGGGGACCCCCTACGAGCAGTACTTC | CASSRAGTPYEQYF
TRBD1 | TRBJ2-7 | . | TRBV30 | TGTGCCTGGAGTGTGGGGACAGGGAGTTACGAGCAGTACTTC | CAWSVGTGSYEQYF
. | TRBJ2-7 | . | TRBV7-2 | TGTGCCAGCAGCTTAGAACAGGGCAAAGAGCAGTACTTC | CASSLEQGKEQYF
. | TRBJ1-2 | . | TRBV19 | TGTGCCAGTAGTACGCAGGACCGGGGGTATGGCTACACCTTC | CASSTQDRGYGYTF
. | TRBJ1-2 | once | TRBV19 | TGTGCCAGTAGTATAGACAGGATACATGGCTACACCTTC | CASSIDRIHGYTF
TRBD1 | TRBJ1-2 | . | TRBV9 | TGTGCCAGCAGCGTCGCAGGGGGCCACTATGGCTACACCTTC | CASSVAGGHYGYTF
. | TRBJ2-4 | . | TRBV10-3 | TGTGCCATCAGTGGGAACGGGGAGGACATTCAGTACTTC | CAISGNGEDIQYF
. | TRBJ1-6 | . | TRBV7-2 | TGTGCCAGCAGCTTAGAACAGGGAATTGGGTCACCCCTCCACTTT | CASSLEQGIGSPLHF
TRBD1 | TRBJ2-3 | . | TRBV30 | TGTGCTGGGGACAGCCCCACAGATACGCAGTATTTT | CAGDSPTDTQYF
. | TRBJ1-2 | few | TRBV6-5 | TGTGCCAGCAGTTACTCGACTGGGGGCTACACCTTC | CASSYSTGGYTF
TRBD1 | TRBJ2-5 | few | TRBV24-1 | TGTGCCACCCGGGGACAGGGGGGGGAGACCCAGTACTTC | CATRGQGGETQYF
. | TRBJ2-3 | . | TRBV7-2 | TGTGCCAGCAGCTTAGCACCGGGGAGCACAGATACGCAGTATTTT | CASSLAPGSTDTQYF
. | TRBJ1-5 | . | TRBV13 | TGTGCCAGCAGCTTAGGACAGTTCGGGGGTCTCCAGCCCCAGCATTTT | CASSLGQFGGLQPQHF
TRBD1 | TRBJ2-2 | . | TRBV29-1 | TGCAGCGCCGGACAGGGTAGTTATACCGGGGAGCTGTTTTTT | CSAGQGSYTGELFF
TRBD2 | TRBJ2-5 | . | TRBV7-3 | TGTGCCAGCAGCCTTTTGGGACTAGCGGGAGGCGGAGAGACCCAGTACTTC | CASSLLGLAGGGETQYF
TRBD1 | TRBJ1-5 | . | TRBV18 | TGTGCCAGCTCAGAGACAGGGGTCTTTTCGATGGGGCCCCAGCATTTT | CASSETGVFSMGPQHF
. | TRBJ1-1 | . | TRBV24-1 | TGTGCCACCAGTGATCCGAGGTCCAGCCCCACTGAAGCTTTCTTT | CATSDPRSSPTEAFF
TRBD1 | TRBJ1-2 | . | TRBV10-1 | TGCGCCAGCAGTGAGATAGGGACAGGGTTTAACTATGGCTACACCTTC | CASSEIGTGFNYGYTF
TRBD2 | TRBJ2-2 | . | TRBV6-4 | TGTGCCAGCAGTCTCCAACTAGCGGGAGACCCCGGGGAGCTGTTTTTT | CASSLQLAGDPGELFF
TRBD2 | TRBJ2-5 | once | TRBV6-6 | TGTGCCAGCATAACTAGCGGGGGGGCTAAGGAGACCCAGTACTTC | CASITSGGAKETQYF
. | TRBJ2-2 | . | TRBV11-3 | TGTGCCAGCCAGAATAGCTTGAACACCGGGGAGCTGTTTTTT | CASQNSLNTGELFF